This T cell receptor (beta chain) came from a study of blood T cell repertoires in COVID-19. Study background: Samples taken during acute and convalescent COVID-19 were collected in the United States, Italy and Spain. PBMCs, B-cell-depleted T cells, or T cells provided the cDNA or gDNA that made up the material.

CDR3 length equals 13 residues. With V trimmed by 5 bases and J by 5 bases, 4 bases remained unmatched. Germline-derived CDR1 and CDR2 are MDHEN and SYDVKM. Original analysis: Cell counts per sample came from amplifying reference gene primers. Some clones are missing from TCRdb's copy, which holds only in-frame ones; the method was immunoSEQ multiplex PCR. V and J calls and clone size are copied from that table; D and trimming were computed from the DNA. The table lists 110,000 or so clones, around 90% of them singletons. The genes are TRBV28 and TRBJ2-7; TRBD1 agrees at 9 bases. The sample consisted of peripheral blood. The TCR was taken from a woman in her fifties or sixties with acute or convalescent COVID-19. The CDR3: CASSRDRVNEQYF. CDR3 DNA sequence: TGTGCCAGCAGTCGGGACAGGGTCAACGAGCAGTACTTC.